Presented here are 21 T cell receptor beta chains from one specimen sequenced in a study of cytomegalovirus exposure and HLA in healthy donors. Primers for the PCR totalled 60 Vbeta and 13 Jbeta. The method was immunoSEQ multiplex PCR; TCRdb's version includes in-frame clones alone and lacks a portion of them. The sample has fewer than 140,000 clones, about 76% seen once. Sequenced input: PBMCs. All receptors come from a woman aged 50 to 65 in good health and CMV-seropositive.

Note on this clone: The junction departs from germline at one end; a sequencing error may be responsible. This sequence joins TRBV5-5 and TRBJ1-1, with 7 bases identical to TRBD1. Germline V CDR1 and CDR2: SGHKS, YYEKEE (reference sequence). CDR3 length equals 16 residues. The chain's CDR3 is CASSRDRAELNAEAFF. The CDR3, as DNA: TGTGCCAGCAGCCGTGACAGGGCCGAACTGAACGCTGAAGCTTTCTTT. Variable domain in full (rest from reference TRBV5-5 and TRBJ1-1): DAGVTQSPTHLIKTRGQQVTLRCSPISGHKSVSWYQQVLGQGPQFIFQYYEKEERGRGNFPDRFSARQFPNYSSELNVNALLLGDSALYLCASSRDRAELNAEAFFGQGTRLTVV.

About this clone: This specimen includes other DNA sequences encoding the same CDR3. This chain's CDR3 is CATGQGGTQYF. The DNA for the CDR3 is TGTGCCACCGGACAGGGCGGGACCCAGTACTTC. V is TRBV27 and J is TRBJ2-5; TRBD1 matches 8 bases. Per germline, CDR1 MNHEY and CDR2 SMNVEV (reference sequence). This CDR3 contains 11 residues. V was clipped by 10 bases and J by 7 bases; unmatched bases: 5.

The rearrangement links TRBV11-3 to TRBJ2-7, with D possibly matching TRBD1 (6 bases). The CDR3 contains 13 residues. Germline lookup yields CDR1 SGHNT and CDR2 YENEEA. Trimming removed 5 bases from V and 4 bases from J, with 12 bases in between. The CDR3 loop reads CASSLGQTYEQYF. The CDR3, as DNA: TGTGCCAGCAGCCTCGGACAGACGTACGAGCAGTACTTC.

This clone was counted once. V is TRBV4-3 and J is TRBJ1-2; 9 bases fit TRBD1. In germline, CDR1 is LGHNA, CDR2 YSLEER. This CDR3 comprises 15 residues. V was pared by 4 bases and J by 7 bases, with 10 bases of the junction left unmatched. CDR3 in amino acids: CASSPRDRDLGGYTF. CDR3 bases: TGCGCCAGCAGCCCCCGGGACAGGGATTTAGGTGGCTACACCTTC.

The chain recombines TRBV7-8 with TRBJ1-3; D remains unclear. This CDR3 is 12 amino acids long. Trimming left V 5 bases short and J 7 bases short, with 9 bases between. Germline loops: CDR1 SGHVS, CDR2 FQNEAQ. CDR3 in DNA: TGTGCCAGCAGCCCGAAACGGAACACCATATATTTT. This encodes CASSPKRNTIYF.

The V call is TRBV19, the J call TRBJ1-5, with D perhaps TRBD1 (6 bases). CDR1 and CDR2 (germline): LNHDA, SQIVND (reference sequence). Trimming stripped 6 bases from V and 3 bases from J, with 15 bases between. CDR3 size: 15 residues. The CDR3: CASRWGTFYNQPQHF. The CDR3 bases are TGTGCCAGTAGGTGGGGGACATTTTACAATCAGCCCCAGCATTTT.

The chain recombines TRBV7-8 with TRBJ1-1; TRBD1 agrees at 7 bases. The germline gives CDR1 SGHVS, CDR2 FQNEAQ. The junction had 9 bases not matched to a gene; V was cut back by 5 bases and J by 3 bases. This CDR3 spans 15 amino acids. The DNA of the CDR3 is TGTGCCAGCAGCCCTCGACAGGGCCAGGACACTGAAGCTTTCTTT. Residues: CASSPRQGQDTEAFF.

CDR3 residues: CASSWTAGDQPQHF. DNA of the CDR3: TGTGCCAGCAGCTGGACAGCGGGGGATCAGCCCCAGCATTTT. The genes are TRBV6-1 and TRBJ1-5; TRBD1 might be the D (6 bases). The CDR3 sequence is 14 residues long. Deletions cut 6 bases from V and 5 bases from J, with 14 bases between. CDR1 is MNHNS and CDR2 is SASEGT in the germline V gene.

This clone was recorded once. DNA for the CDR3: TGCGCCAGCAGCACGACAGGAAACTCTGGAAACACCATATATTTT. Protein product: CASSTTGNSGNTIYF. V and J are TRBV5-1 and TRBJ1-3; the D gene is possibly TRBD1 (6 bases). Trimming removed 4 bases at V and 0 bases at J, with 11 bases between. The CDR3 has 15 residues. Germline CDR1 is SGHRS and CDR2 is YFSETQ.

This sequence joins TRBV5-4 and TRBJ1-4; the match to TRBD1 covers 8 bases. After removal of 2 bases from V and 4 bases from J, the junction contained 1 base not matched to a gene. The CDR3 sequence is 14 residues long. Germline V gives CDR1 SGHNT, CDR2 YYREEE (reference sequence). The CDR3 reads CASSFGQGNEKLFF. CDR3 nucleotide sequence: TGTGCCAGCAGCTTTGGACAGGGTAATGAAAAACTGTTTTTT.

The chain joins TRBV28 to TRBJ2-1; 8 bases agree with TRBD2. Germline loops: CDR1 MDHEN, CDR2 SYDVKM. The V segment lost 11 bases and the J segment 0 bases; nucleotides outside the gene matches: 9. This CDR3 spans 15 amino acids. The CDR3 DNA reads as TGTGCCTCCCGCCCGAGCGGGGGCTCCTACAATGAGCAGTTCTTC. Its translation: CASRPSGGSYNEQFF.

The gene calls are TRBV20-1 and TRBJ1-2; D is unclear. There are 11 residues in the CDR3. Germline loops: CDR1 DFQATT, CDR2 SNEGSKA (reference sequence). Trimming took off 8 bases at V and 4 bases at J, with 11 bases between the two ends. The CDR3 bases are TGCAGTCCTCCCGAGGCCTATGGCTACACCTTC. This encodes CSPPEAYGYTF.

The chain joins TRBV14 to TRBJ2-7; D is possibly TRBD2 (5 bases). This CDR3 is 13 amino acids long. The germline gives CDR1 SGHDN, CDR2 FVKESK. The V end was cut by 1 base, the J end by 6 bases, with 10 bases between. CDR3 nucleotide sequence: TGTGCCAGCAGCCAAGTTATCAGCGGCGAGCAGTACTTC. The encoded protein is CASSQVISGEQYF.

The chain links TRBV5-1 to TRBJ2-1; TRBD2 might be the D (6 bases). Germline CDR1 SGHRS, CDR2 YFSETQ. CDR3 length: 16 residues. Trimming stripped 4 bases from V and 9 bases from J, with 23 bases between. Here the CDR3 reads CASSPLGDSSPGEQFF. In DNA, the CDR3 is TGCGCCAGCAGCCCCCTAGGGGACTCATCCCCCGGTGAGCAGTTCTTC.

The chain recombines TRBV30 with TRBJ1-1; perhaps TRBD1 as D (6 bases). This CDR3 is built from 12 residues. With 4 bases removed from V and 5 bases from J, the gap between germline ends came to 11 bases. Germline assignment: CDR1 GTSNPN and CDR2 SVGIG (reference sequence). CDR3 coding DNA: TGTGCCTGGAAAACAGGGTTTACTGAAGCTTTCTTT. Translation gives CAWKTGFTEAFF.

The J gene is TRBJ2-3, the V gene TRBV7-8; a weak D match, TRBD2 (7 bases). Germline loops: CDR1 SGHVS, CDR2 FQNEAQ. This CDR3 region has 17 residues. V was trimmed by 5 bases and J by 4 bases, leaving 22 bases between them. The CDR3, as DNA: TGTGCCAGCAGCCTGGCTCAAGGGGGGGATCGGGCAGATACGCAGTATTTT. This gives the protein CASSLAQGGDRADTQYF.

The rearrangement joins TRBV19 to TRBJ2-3, with TRBD1 matching 7 bases. After removal of 6 bases from V and 6 bases from J, the junction contained 12 bases not matched to a gene. The V gene's germline CDR1 is LNHDA and CDR2 SQIVND (reference sequence). The CDR3 totals 15 residues. The CDR3, as DNA: TGTGCCAGTAGCAAGGACAGGCGAGCTGAGGATACGCAGTATTTT. Translated: CASSKDRRAEDTQYF.

The chain links TRBV7-3 to TRBJ2-7, with 11 bases lining up with TRBD1. This CDR3 has 13 amino acids. Germline CDR1 and CDR2: SGHTA and FQGTGA. J lost 6 bases, V lost 5 bases, and 3 bases had no gene match. The CDR3, as DNA: TGTGCCAGCAGCCCGGGGACAGGGGGCGAGCAGTACTTC. Translating gives CASSPGTGGEQYF.

V gene TRBV7-2 combines with J gene TRBJ2-5; 8 bases fit TRBD2. The CDR3 contains 14 residues. The V gene's germline CDR1 is SGHTA and CDR2 FQGNSA. Germline trimming cut 5 bases from V and 4 bases from J; bases unmatched to any gene: 6. The CDR3 here is CASSPGGFRETQYF. The CDR3 region has the DNA TGTGCCAGCAGCCCGGGGGGGTTCAGAGAGACCCAGTACTTC.

The chain couples TRBV4-1 to TRBJ1-1; TRBD1 matches at 7 bases. The CDR3 extends over 13 amino acids. With V trimmed by 0 bases and J by 10 bases, 5 bases remained unmatched. Germline V gene data show CDR1 as MGHRA and CDR2 as YSYEKL. As DNA, the CDR3 is TGCGCCAGCAGCCAAGATAGACAGGGCGGAGCTTTCTTT. It specifies CASSQDRQGGAFF.

This rearrangement joins TRBV14 to TRBJ2-7, with no clear D. The V gene's germline CDR1 is SGHDN and CDR2 FVKESK. The CDR3 totals 15 residues. The ends were cut back, 5 bases at V and 2 bases at J, with 16 bases in the middle. The CDR3 loop is CASSSRSGRTYEQYF. CDR3 nucleotides: TGTGCCAGCAGCTCAAGATCAGGTAGAACCTACGAGCAGTACTTC.